A single sample gave rise to the 17 T cell receptor beta chains below, sequenced in a study of post-analysis software for immune sequencing data. Unique-molecular-identifier-tagged TCR beta cDNA libraries were used. TCRdb reprocessed the PCR reads with MiXCR, giving one entry per CDR3 protein. This sample yields roughly 800,000 distinct CDR3 sequences, of which around 42% are seen a single time; roughly 4.5% belongs to the top ten. Their cognate antigens are unknown. Findings of the study overall: There were four or five TRBV segments more frequent in patients than controls, and TRBV5-6, TRBV5-1 and TRBV20-1 were among them.

The specimen sequenced was blood. Every receptor here comes from a girl aged 5 to 17 with multiple sclerosis.

The V call is TRBV11-3, the J call TRBJ2-1, with D perhaps matching TRBD1 (6 bases). The CDR3 consists of 17 residues. V gave up 2 bases and J gave up 5 bases, with 19 bases separating them. In germline, CDR1 is SGHNT, CDR2 YENEEA. The CDR3 protein is CASSLRHQGRADNEQFF. The CDR3 nucleotides are TGTGCCAGCAGCTTACGCCATCAGGGGCGGGCAGACAATGAGCAGTTCTTC.

The chain has TRBV10-3 and TRBJ2-7, with no clear D. The CDR3 is 16 residues long. Trimming pared 3 bases from V and 2 bases from J, leaving 17 bases between. Germline CDR1 ENHRY, CDR2 SYGVKD. The CDR3 region is CAISDVLGGATYEQYF. The CDR3, as DNA: TGTGCCATCAGTGATGTTTTGGGCGGCGCTACCTACGAGCAGTACTTC.

The chain links TRBV29-1 to TRBJ2-3, with 9 positions matching TRBD1. V gave up 5 bases and J gave up 2 bases; unmatched junction bases: 2. Germline V lookup: CDR1 SQVTM, CDR2 ANQGSEA. This CDR3 is built from 13 residues. The CDR3 is CSVWTGDTDTQYF. The CDR3, as DNA: TGCAGCGTTTGGACAGGGGACACAGATACGCAGTATTTT.

V and J are TRBV7-2 and TRBJ1-5, with no clear D. V gave up 5 bases and J gave up 6 bases, with 11 bases separating them. CDR3 length: 13 amino acids. CDR1 is SGHTA, CDR2 FQGNSA, per germline. The CDR3 is CASSLTLVQPQHF. The CDR3 region has the DNA TGTGCCAGCAGCCTTACCTTGGTTCAGCCCCAGCATTTT.

This CDR3 is CASSPTLGEQFF. The CDR3 DNA follows: TGTGCCAGCAGCCCCACCCTAGGTGAGCAGTTCTTC. The chain joins TRBV9 to TRBJ2-1; D not resolved. Trimming pared 4 bases from V and 9 bases from J, leaving 11 bases between. CDR3 size: 12 residues. Looked up from germline, CDR1 is SGDLS and CDR2 is YYNGEE.

The table lists this clonotype with a count of one. Relative to the germline gene, one junction end is altered; a read error may explain this. The chain employs TRBV20-1 and TRBJ2-1; D is ambiguous. The germline V gene encodes CDR1 DFQATT and CDR2 SNEGSKA (reference sequence). The CDR3 covers 12 residues. The CDR3, as DNA: TGCAGTGCTAGAGTTAGGCACAATAAGCAGTTCTTC. Translating it yields CSARVRHNKQFF.

Only a few counts were recorded for this clonotype. CDR3 sequence (DNA): TGTGCCAGCAGCCCCTTGAAGCGTCTAGCTTACGAGCAGTACTTC. It encodes CASSPLKRLAYEQYF. This chain links TRBV7-9 with TRBJ2-7; tentative D call: TRBD2 (5 bases). CDR1 is SEHNR and CDR2 is FQNEAQ in the germline V gene (reference sequence). The CDR3 runs 15 residues. V was pared by 5 bases and J by 4 bases, with 18 bases between. Looking up the rest from reference TRBV7-9 and TRBJ2-7 gives the full variable domain: DTGVSQNPRHKITKRGQNVTFRCDPISEHNRLYWYRQTLGQGPEFLTYFQNEAQLEKSRLLSDRFSAERPKGSFSTLEIQRTEQGDSAMYLCASSPLKRLAYEQYFGPGTRLTVT.

V usage is TRBV12-3 or TRBV12-4 and J usage is TRBJ1-2; maybe TRBD1 (6 bases). CDR3 size: 12 residues. Between the trimmed V and J ends, which lost 3 bases and 6 bases, there was a span of 8 bases. The CDR3: CASSLQGHGYTF. DNA of the CDR3: TGTGCCAGCAGTTTGCAGGGGCATGGCTACACCTTC.

This clonotype was recorded a few times. This chain links TRBV2 with TRBJ2-7; the D gene is possibly TRBD1 (6 bases). CDR3 length: 16 amino acids. Germline V gene sequence: CDR1 SNHLY, CDR2 FYNNEI. Trimming stripped 4 bases from V and 2 bases from J, with 18 bases between. CDR3 amino acids: CASSAQPRTVAYEQYF. The DNA for the CDR3 is TGTGCCAGCAGTGCCCAGCCTCGGACAGTCGCCTACGAGCAGTACTTC.

The chain links TRBV11-1 to TRBJ2-2; the match to TRBD2 covers 11 bases. This CDR3 has 20 residues. Germline trimming cut 5 bases from V and 0 bases from J; bases unmatched to any gene: 14. CDR1 and CDR2 (germline): SGHAT, FQDESV (reference sequence). This CDR3 reads CASSPGTSGRRITNTGELFF. In nucleotides, the CDR3 is TGTGCCAGCAGCCCTGGAACTAGCGGGAGAAGGATCACGAACACCGGGGAGCTGTTTTTT.

V is TRBV29-1 and J is TRBJ2-4; D may be TRBD2 (7 bases). Judging by the DNA end, TRBJ2-7 fits better; the J call may be wrong. The CDR3 extends over 12 amino acids. The V gene's germline CDR1 is SQVTM and CDR2 ANQGSEA. The CDR3 sequence: CSTRGGRYEQYF. Written as DNA, the CDR3 is TGCAGCACTAGGGGGGGGAGGTACGAGCAGTACTTC.

The V gene is TRBV29-1, the J gene TRBJ1-2; D not resolved. V lost 3 bases to trimming and J lost 4 bases, with 9 bases between them. The germline V gene encodes CDR1 SQVTM and CDR2 ANQGSEA. CDR3 length equals 12 residues. The CDR3 spells CSVDRLFYGYTF. CDR3 bases: TGCAGCGTTGACCGGCTATTCTATGGCTACACCTTC.

On this clonotype itself: The junction does not match germline at one end; this may be a read error. The chain couples TRBV5-1 to TRBJ2-7; TRBD2 agrees at 10 bases. This CDR3 comprises 16 residues. CDR1 is SGHRS, CDR2 YFSETQ, per germline. CDR3 sequence (DNA): TGCGCCGGCAGCAACTCCCTAGCGGGAGCGTTCCACGAGCAGTACTTC. This codes for CAGSNSLAGAFHEQYF. Combining the CDR3 with reference TRBV5-1 and TRBJ2-7 gives the whole variable domain KAGVTQTPRYLIKTRGQQVTLSCSPISGHRSVSWYQQTPGQGLQFLFEYFSETQRNKGNFPGRFSGRQFSNSRSEMNVSTLELGDSALYLCAGSNSLAGAFHEQYFGPGTRLTVT.

The gene calls are TRBV5-1 and TRBJ2-1, with 7 bases identical to TRBD2. The ends lost 4 bases at V and 5 bases at J; junction bases unmatched: 6. The germline gives CDR1 SGHRS, CDR2 YFSETQ. This CDR3 comprises 14 residues. In DNA, the CDR3 is TGCGCCAGCAGCAAGCTAGCGGAGCACAATGAGCAGTTCTTC. Translation: CASSKLAEHNEQFF.

About this clonotype itself: A much bigger clone sits one base away, suggesting this may be a read error. The chain combines TRBV7-2 with TRBJ1-5, with unresolved D. The CDR3 runs 12 residues. The germline gives CDR1 SGHTA, CDR2 FQGNSA. Trimming took off 8 bases at V and 0 bases at J, with 5 bases between the two ends. CDR3 residues: CASGYSNQPQHF. In DNA, the CDR3 is TGTGCCAGCGGCTATAGCAATCAGCCCCAGCATTTT.

The V call is TRBV20-1, the J call TRBJ2-3; D uncertain. The CDR3 covers 13 residues. The V end was cut by 3 bases, the J end by 3 bases, with 10 bases between. Germline V gives CDR1 DFQATT, CDR2 SNEGSKA (reference sequence). The CDR3, as DNA: TGCAGTGCTAGTCCCGCGGTTACAGATACGCAGTATTTT. It encodes CSASPAVTDTQYF.

This clonotype was seen a few times. The V and J genes are TRBV5-1 and TRBJ2-3; D ambiguous. The CDR3 has 15 amino acids. Trimming cost V 3 bases and J 2 bases, with 13 bases left between them. Germline CDR1 reads SGHRS; CDR2 reads YFSETQ. CDR3 protein: CASSYTDPSTDTQYF. The CDR3 DNA sequence: TGCGCCAGCAGCTATACGGACCCTTCCACAGATACGCAGTATTTT.